This entry is about one T cell receptor beta chain. Its ends do not fully match the called genes, so a read error is possible. The CDR3 is 15 amino acids. A constant-region primer served to make TCR beta cDNA from approximately 490 ng total RNA. Researchers made the TCR beta libraries by running three nested multiplex PCR rounds with slightly modified ARM-PCR. The first two PCR rounds, approximately 10 cycles each, used TRBV1-TRBV30 forward primers and a C-beta reverse primer. TCRdb reanalysed the multiplex PCR reads using MiXCR and keeps one entry per CDR3 protein. The table includes some 120,000 distinct CDR3 sequences, around two thirds detected once. Unsorted bulk tissue of about 18-34 mg yielded co-extracted RNA and DNA. The data originate from a study of tumor-infiltrating lymphocytes in primary liver carcinoma. Turning to the study itself: Stage T1-T3 N0M0 tumors measured about 4.2 to 11 cm at most.

This chain joins TRBV12-3 or TRBV12-4 and TRBJ1-1; D is perhaps TRBD1 (5 bases). This receptor was taken from a woman aged 60 to 75 with primary liver carcinoma and hepatitis B virus infection. Sequenced: liver tumor tissue from sampling region 1. Specified subset: tumor region T1, superior pole. CDR3 region: CASSTAGMVGTEAFF. DNA of the CDR3: TGTGCCAGCAGTACCGCAGGGATGGTAGGCACTGAGGCTTTCTTT.